This T cell receptor (beta chain) was sequenced for a study of shared clonotypes between healthy human individuals. Study observations and caveats: Non-shared clonotypes displayed generation probabilities falling below those of clonotypes present in all four donors. Naive CD4 clonotypes overlapped across several donors at approximately 5%.

For this clone: Antigen: not known.

Participating donors were healthy, HIV-negative adults free of recent acute infections or vaccinations. It was at deep level that the assay was run. Method: immunoSEQ multiplex PCR; TCRdb's copy keeps in-frame clones and lacks some. Of around 1.6 million clones listed, approximately 98% are singletons. The sequencing input was naive CD4+ T cells sorted from blood. As for subset: CD45RA+ positively selected. The receptor's source is a young man in good health.

CDR3 sequence: CASSRIDLAGGGGQFF. The CDR3 bases are TGTGCCAGCAGTCGTATAGATTTAGCGGGAGGTGGGGGGCAGTTCTTC. The rearrangement joins TRBV11-2 to TRBJ2-1, with TRBD2 identical over 10 bases. V gave up 6 bases and J gave up 12 bases; unmatched junction bases: 17. Germline CDR1 reads SGHAT; CDR2 reads FQNNGV. This CDR3 contains 16 residues.